This TCR beta chain stems from a study of T cells in Graves' hyperthyroidism and ophthalmopathy (dated by TCRdb to the late 2010s). Regarding the research as a whole: Peripheral blood was sampled at the time of initial diagnosis, prior to any treatment. To identify TCR V-J signatures that set the groups apart, the researchers used a discovery cohort of 100 patients, made up of 43 with Graves' ophthalmopathy and about 59 with stable Graves' hyperthyroidism. Prospective prediction of ophthalmopathy was tested in an independent validation cohort of fewer than 20 hyperthyroidism patients and 17 patients who later progressed to ophthalmopathy. The roughly 100 discovery patients were divided at random into training and test sets in a 7:3 ratio. In about 6 Graves' hyperthyroidism patients, the study also compared T-cell repertoires from thyroid tissue with T-cell repertoires from blood. After blood sampling, hyperthyroidism patients were treated with methimazole at a starting dose of 30 mg daily, and ophthalmopathy patients were treated with high-dose intravenous methylprednisolone. According to the paper, TCR Vbeta CDR3 sequencing was carried out on over 130 peripheral blood samples, which came from about 45 ophthalmopathy, roughly 75 hyperthyroidism and approximately 17 progressor patients. Results and caveats for the whole study, not just this receptor: No statistical method was used to fix the sample size in advance, and group allocation was not hidden from the investigators. Most expanded thyroid clonotypes (frequency above 0.001) were also found in blood, which suggests that blood repertoires may mirror thyroid immune responses. A 13 V-J signature model separated ophthalmopathy from stable hyperthyroidism, with about 90% sensitivity and about 81% specificity in cross-validation and 80%/75% in testing. In validation, progression to ophthalmopathy was predicted by the model with 70.59% sensitivity and approximately 78% specificity, a median of around 6.5 months before onset.

For this clonotype: Its target antigen remains unknown. No base qualities exist here, and no much larger clone lies one base off it.

Ophthalmopathy patients had moderately to severely active disease, Clinical Activity Score of at least 3, NOSPECS grade of at least 4, and duration under 3 months. Patients with uncontrolled infections, other autoimmune diseases, pregnancy or lactation were excluded. Diagnoses relied on clinical symptoms, serum thyroxine and TRAb, thyroid ultrasound and orbital computed tomography. PBMCs were isolated from about 9 ml of fresh peripheral blood by Ficoll-Paque density gradient centrifugation. Total RNA was extracted with Trizol reagent, and quality was checked on an Agilent 2100 Bioanalyzer. TCR beta CDR3 regions were amplified from RNA transcripts. The TCR CDR3 was subjected to a first round of RT-PCR using the HTBI primer set and the Qiagen OneStep RT-PCR kit. The libraries were constructed in a second round of multiplex PCR and then size-selected and purified. Paired-end sequencing of the libraries was performed with 100 bp reads on an Illumina HiSeq2000. The original pipeline was this. SOAPnuke was used to process the raw data, removing reads that contained adapters or uncalled bases, had a mean Phred below 15, or lacked an exact match to the constant primer or identifier. COPE v1.2.5 was used to merge high-quality paired reads, and clonotypes were defined as unique nucleotide sequences. Clonotypes were aligned to IMGT TRBV, TRBD and TRBJ reference segments using MiTCR v1.1. Analysis was restricted to V-J combinations with a frequency above 0.0001, which covered 98% to 99.2% of repertoires. The TCS score was defined as F50 (clonal expansion) divided by E x V (chaos), with BLOSUM62-based TCRdist calculated between CDR3 peptides within each V-J. Welch's t-statistics and random forest reduced some 510 V-J features to under 15, which were used in a naive Bayes classifier (R e1071). TCRdb reprocessed the public reads (quality trimming at Q25 with fastp, clone calling with MiXCR) and kept in-frame beta chains. Each entry is one CDR3 protein sequence, shown with its most common DNA and genes. For this entry, the V and J calls and clone size follow TCRdb and not the study's own pipeline. For this sample the table gives a few hundred thousand distinct CDR3 sequences, of which about 20% were detected only once. The ten biggest clones cover under 55% of the sample.

Sequencing input: blood. This TCR derives from a woman aged 70 to 79 with Graves' ophthalmopathy.

The DNA is as follows: TGTGCCAGCAGTGAATTAGCGGGAGTGGGTGAGCAGTTCTTC. Its product reads: CASSELAGVGEQFF. The chain employs TRBV2 and TRBJ2-1, and TRBD2 aligns with 9 junction nucleotides. The CDR1 and CDR2 encoded by the germline V gene are SNHLY and FYNNEI. The CDR3 contains 14 residues, cysteine and phenylalanine counted. The only DNA kept is the CDR3, 42 bases in frame from the first base. Compared with germline, V lacks 2 bases and J lacks 9 bases; bases without a gene match: 5.